The clone carrying this TCR beta chain was seen ten or more times. This sample stems from a study of prognosis after radiotherapy for stage I lung cancer. The length of the CDR3 is 16 residues. V lost 3 bases to trimming and J lost 6 bases; unmatched junction nucleotides: 4. The germline V gene encodes CDR1 MGHRA and CDR2 YSYEKL. CDR3 of TCR beta was amplified from genomic DNA via a two-round multiplex PCR. First-round PCR, the initial amplification, used primers specific to each TRBV and TRBJ gene. One entry per CDR3 protein results from TCRdb running MiXCR on the multiplex PCR reads. The repertoire holds 15,000 to 20,000 distinct CDR3 sequences, with 29% as singletons.

The receptor comes from a donor of 50 years or more with non-small cell lung cancer. Sequenced here: PBMCs, sampled before or after stereotactic body radiation therapy (not recorded which). The chain carries TRBV4-1 and TRBJ1-6; 11 bases are a match to TRBD1. CDR3 in amino acids: CASSQIGTGGNSPLHF. The CDR3 DNA sequence: TGCGCCAGCAGCCAGATCGGGACAGGGGGTAATTCACCCCTCCACTTT.